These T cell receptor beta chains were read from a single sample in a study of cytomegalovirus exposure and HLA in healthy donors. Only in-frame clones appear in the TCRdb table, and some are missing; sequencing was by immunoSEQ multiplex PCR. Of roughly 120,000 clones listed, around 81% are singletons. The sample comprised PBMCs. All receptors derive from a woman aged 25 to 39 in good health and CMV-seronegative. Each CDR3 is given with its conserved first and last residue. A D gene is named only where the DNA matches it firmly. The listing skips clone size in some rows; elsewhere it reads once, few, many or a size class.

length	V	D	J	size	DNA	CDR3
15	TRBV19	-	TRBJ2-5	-	TGTGCCAGTAGTATGTCAGTGACAGGCTCAGAGACCCAGTACTTC	CASSMSVTGSETQYF
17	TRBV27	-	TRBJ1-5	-	TGTGCCAGCAGTGCTGCTGGTGGTCCCTATAGCAATCAGCCCCAGCATTTT	CASSAAGGPYSNQPQHF
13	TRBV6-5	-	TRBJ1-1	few	TGTGCCAGCAGTTACGCGCAGAACACTGAAGCTTTCTTT	CASSYAQNTEAFF
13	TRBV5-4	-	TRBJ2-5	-	TGTGCCAGCAGCTTGGGGTTCGGGGAGACCCAGTACTTC	CASSLGFGETQYF
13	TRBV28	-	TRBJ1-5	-	TGTGCCAGCAGTTTGGTCAGACTCCAGCCCCAGCATTTT	CASSLVRLQPQHF
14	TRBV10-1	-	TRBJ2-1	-	TGCGCCACCGCTGGCGGGGTTACCTACAATGAGCAGTTCTTC	CATAGGVTYNEQFF
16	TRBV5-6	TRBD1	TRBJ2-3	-	TGTGCCAGCAGCCCTCCACCCACAGGGGGCGCAGATACGCAGTATTTT	CASSPPPTGGADTQYF
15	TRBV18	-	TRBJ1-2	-	TGTGCCAGCTCACCACTCCCCTCAGGGGCGGCTGGCTACACCTTC	CASSPLPSGAAGYTF
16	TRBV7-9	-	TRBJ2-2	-	TGTGCCAGCCCCGTCCCCCTAGCTGAGAACACCGGGGAGCTGTTTTTT	CASPVPLAENTGELFF
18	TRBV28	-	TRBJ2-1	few	TGTGCCAGCAGCATGGACAAATGGGAAAAGACTAGGGCGGGTGAGCAGTTCTTC	CASSMDKWEKTRAGEQFF
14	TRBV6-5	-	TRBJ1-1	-	TGTGCCAGCAGTTATTCCGGAGGATACACTGAAGCTTTCTTT	CASSYSGGYTEAFF
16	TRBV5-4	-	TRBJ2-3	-	TGTGCCAGCAGCTCGCTGATGGAGTATAGCACAGATACGCAGTATTTT	CASSSLMEYSTDTQYF
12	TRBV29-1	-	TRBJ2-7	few	TGCAGCGTTCGGGACTTCTCCTACGAGCAGTACTTC	CSVRDFSYEQYF
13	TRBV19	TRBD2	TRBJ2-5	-	TGTGCCAGTAGTGTAGTAGCGGGAGAGACCCAGTACTTC	CASSVVAGETQYF
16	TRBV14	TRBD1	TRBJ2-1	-	TGTGCCAGCAGCGACCAACCGGGACAGGGTAAGGGTGAGCAGTTCTTC	CASSDQPGQGKGEQFF
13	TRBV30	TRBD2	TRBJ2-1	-	TGTGCCTGGACTTCTAGCGGGAGCTATGAGCAGTTCTTC	CAWTSSGSYEQFF
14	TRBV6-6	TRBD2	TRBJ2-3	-	TGTGCCAGCACCGGGACTAGCGGGAGAGATACGCAGTATTTT	CASTGTSGRDTQYF
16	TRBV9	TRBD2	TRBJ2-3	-	TGTGCCAGCAGCGTAGGGACTAGCGGGTACACAGATACGCAGTATTTT	CASSVGTSGYTDTQYF
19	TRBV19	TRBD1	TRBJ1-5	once	TGTGCCAGTAGTTTGGCCGGGACAGGGGCGCTGTTTAGCAATCAGCCCCAGCATTTT	CASSLAGTGALFSNQPQHF
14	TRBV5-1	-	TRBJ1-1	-	TGCGCCAGCAGCTTTGGGCCCATGAACACTGAAGCTTTCTTT	CASSFGPMNTEAFF
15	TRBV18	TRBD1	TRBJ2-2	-	TGTGCCAGCTCACCAGGACAGGGGGGCACCGGGGAGCTGTTTTTT	CASSPGQGGTGELFF
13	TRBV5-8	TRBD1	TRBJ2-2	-	TGTGCCACACAGGGGGCGCTCACCGGGGAGCTGTTTTTT	CATQGALTGELFF
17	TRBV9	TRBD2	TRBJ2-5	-	TGTGCCAGCAGCTCCCGGACTAGCGGGAGGTACCAAGAGACCCAGTACTTC	CASSSRTSGRYQETQYF
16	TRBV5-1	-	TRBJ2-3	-	TGCGCCAGCAGGACGCTGCCCGGGGGGACACAAGATACGCAGTATTTT	CASRTLPGGTQDTQYF
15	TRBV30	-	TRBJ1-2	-	TGTGCCTGGAGGGGCCAGGCTTTAACTAACTATGGCTACACCTTC	CAWRGQALTNYGYTF
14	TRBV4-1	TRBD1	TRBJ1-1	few	TGCGCCAGCAGACGGACAGGGGAGAACACTGAAGCTTTCTTT	CASRRTGENTEAFF